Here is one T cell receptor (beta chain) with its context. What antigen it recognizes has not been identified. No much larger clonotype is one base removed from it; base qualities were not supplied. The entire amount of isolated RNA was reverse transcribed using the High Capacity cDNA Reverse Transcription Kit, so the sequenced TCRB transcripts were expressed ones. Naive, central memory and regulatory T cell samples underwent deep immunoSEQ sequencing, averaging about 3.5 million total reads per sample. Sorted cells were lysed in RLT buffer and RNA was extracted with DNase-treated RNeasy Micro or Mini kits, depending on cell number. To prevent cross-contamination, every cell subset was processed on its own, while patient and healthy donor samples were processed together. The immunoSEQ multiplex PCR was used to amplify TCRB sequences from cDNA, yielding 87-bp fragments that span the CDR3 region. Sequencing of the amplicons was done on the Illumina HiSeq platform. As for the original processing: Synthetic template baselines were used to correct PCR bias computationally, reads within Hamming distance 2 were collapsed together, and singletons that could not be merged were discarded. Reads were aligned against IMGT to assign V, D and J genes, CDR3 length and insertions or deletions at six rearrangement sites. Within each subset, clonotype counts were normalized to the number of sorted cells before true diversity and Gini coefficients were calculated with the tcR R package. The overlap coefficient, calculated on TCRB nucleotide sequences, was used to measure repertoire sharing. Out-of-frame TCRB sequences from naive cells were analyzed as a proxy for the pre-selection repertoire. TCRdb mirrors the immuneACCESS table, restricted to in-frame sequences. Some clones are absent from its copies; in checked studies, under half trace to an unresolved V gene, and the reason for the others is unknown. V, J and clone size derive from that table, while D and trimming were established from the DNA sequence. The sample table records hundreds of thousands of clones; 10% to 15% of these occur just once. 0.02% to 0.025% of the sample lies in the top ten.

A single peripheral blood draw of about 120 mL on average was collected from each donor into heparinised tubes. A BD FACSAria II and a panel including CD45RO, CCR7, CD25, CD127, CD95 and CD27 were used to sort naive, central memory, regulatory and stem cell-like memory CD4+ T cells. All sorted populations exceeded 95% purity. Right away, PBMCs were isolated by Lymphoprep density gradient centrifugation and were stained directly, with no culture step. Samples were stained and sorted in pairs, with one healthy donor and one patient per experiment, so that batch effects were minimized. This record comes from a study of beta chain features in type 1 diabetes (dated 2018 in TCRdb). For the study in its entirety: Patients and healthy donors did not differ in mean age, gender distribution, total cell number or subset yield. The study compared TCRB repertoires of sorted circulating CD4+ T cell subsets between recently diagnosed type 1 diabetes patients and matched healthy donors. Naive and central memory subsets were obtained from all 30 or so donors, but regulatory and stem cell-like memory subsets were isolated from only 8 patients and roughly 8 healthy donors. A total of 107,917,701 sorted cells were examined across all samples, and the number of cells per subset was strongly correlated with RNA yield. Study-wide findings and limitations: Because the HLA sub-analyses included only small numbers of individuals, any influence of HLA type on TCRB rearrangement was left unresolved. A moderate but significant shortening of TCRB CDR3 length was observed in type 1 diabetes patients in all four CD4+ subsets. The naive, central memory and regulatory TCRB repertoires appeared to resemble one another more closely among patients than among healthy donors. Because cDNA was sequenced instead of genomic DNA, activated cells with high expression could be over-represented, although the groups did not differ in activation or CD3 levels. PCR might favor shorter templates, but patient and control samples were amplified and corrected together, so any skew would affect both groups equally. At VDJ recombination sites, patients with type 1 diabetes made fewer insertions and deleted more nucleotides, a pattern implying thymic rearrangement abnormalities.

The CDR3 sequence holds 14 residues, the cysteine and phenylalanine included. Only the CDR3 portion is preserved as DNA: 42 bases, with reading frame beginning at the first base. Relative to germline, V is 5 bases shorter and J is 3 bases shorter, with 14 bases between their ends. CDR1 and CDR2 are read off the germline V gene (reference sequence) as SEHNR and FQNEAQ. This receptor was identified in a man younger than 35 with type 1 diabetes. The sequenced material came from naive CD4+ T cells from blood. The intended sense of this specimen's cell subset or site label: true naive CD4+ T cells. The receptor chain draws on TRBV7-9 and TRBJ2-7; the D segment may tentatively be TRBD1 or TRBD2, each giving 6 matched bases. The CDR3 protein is CASSLQGLIYEQYF. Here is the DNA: TGTGCCAGCAGCCTACAGGGACTGATCTACGAGCAGTACTTC.